Each of the 9 T cell receptor beta chains below was sequenced from the same sample in a study of cytomegalovirus exposure and HLA in healthy donors. PCR employed 60 Vbeta and 13 Jbeta primers. The protocol was immunoSEQ multiplex PCR, while the TCRdb copy is restricted to in-frame clones and leaves out a portion. The sample gives roughly 150,000 clones, about 77% of which show up once; 1.3% is in the top ten. Specimen: PBMCs. These receptors all stem from a man under 40 in good health and CMV-seronegative.

This clone appeared a few times. V usage is TRBV7-2 and J usage is TRBJ2-7, with D perhaps TRBD1 (6 bases). Per germline, CDR1 SGHTA and CDR2 FQGNSA. This CDR3 has 15 residues. The V end was cut by 4 bases, the J end by 2 bases, with 15 bases between. The CDR3 nucleotides read TGTGCCAGCAGCTCGCGGACAGATTGGCCCTACGAGCAGTACTTC. It codes for CASSSRTDWPYEQYF.

Remarks on this clone: An end of the junction differs from the germline gene, which may be a read error. The chain has TRBV7-9 and TRBJ2-1, with 7 bases fitting TRBD1. The CDR3 covers 14 residues. Germline-derived CDR1 and CDR2 are SEHNR and FQNEAQ (reference sequence). CDR3 sequence (DNA): TGTTCCAGCAGCTTAGGACAGGCCTACAATGAGCAGTTCTTC. Translation gives CSSSLGQAYNEQFF.

The chain uses TRBV6-5 and TRBJ2-3; 9 bases are shared with TRBD1. This CDR3 is 15 amino acids long. Germline V gene data show CDR1 as MNHEY and CDR2 as SVGAGI. V was pared by 2 bases and J by 3 bases, with 3 bases of the junction left unmatched. The CDR3 DNA reads TGTGCCAGCAGTTACCCGACAGGGGGTACAGATACGCAGTATTTT. It translates to CASSYPTGGTDTQYF.

The genes are TRBV4-1 and TRBJ2-1, with 8 bases matching TRBD2. Germline V gene data show CDR1 as MGHRA and CDR2 as YSYEKL. Trimming removed 0 bases from V and 4 bases from J; junction bases left unmatched: 5. The CDR3 spans 16 residues. In nucleotides, the CDR3 is TGCGCCAGCAGCCAAGATCTTTCGGGAGGGTACAATGAGCAGTTCTTC. The encoded protein is CASSQDLSGGYNEQFF.

This chain joins TRBV27 and TRBJ2-7; TRBD2 aligns across 14 bases. Germline V CDR1 and CDR2: MNHEY, SMNVEV (reference sequence). The V segment lost 7 bases and the J segment 6 bases; nucleotides outside the gene matches: 11. The CDR3 has 16 amino acids. The DNA of the CDR3 is TGTGCCAGCAAACTACTAGGGACTAGCGGGAGAGTCGAGCAGTACTTC. Translating gives CASKLLGTSGRVEQYF.

The CDR3 protein is CASSDSRNRVRGEQYF. The CDR3 DNA reads as TGTGCCAGCAGTGACTCGAGGAACAGGGTAAGGGGCGAGCAGTACTTC. The chain links TRBV6-4 to TRBJ2-7; perhaps TRBD1 as D (6 bases). The CDR3 is 16 amino acids. Germline lookup yields CDR1 MRHNA and CDR2 SNTAGT. V gave up 0 bases and J gave up 6 bases, with 18 bases separating them.

This chain joins TRBV28 and TRBJ1-1; a weak D match, TRBD1 (5 bases). CDR1 and CDR2 (germline): MDHEN, SYDVKM. The V end was cut by 9 bases, the J end by 0 bases, with 11 bases between. The CDR3 has 13 amino acids. The CDR3 region is CASLTDLNTEAFF. The CDR3 DNA is TGTGCCAGTTTGACAGACCTGAACACTGAAGCTTTCTTT.

J is TRBJ2-7 and V is TRBV7-8; weak D call: TRBD2 (6 bases). Germline CDR1 reads SGHVS; CDR2 reads FQNEAQ. The CDR3 spans 13 residues. V shed 7 bases and J shed 0 bases, with 10 bases lying between them. The CDR3 region has the DNA TGTGCCAGCACTCTAGCGTCCTCCTACGAGCAGTACTTC. It is translated as CASTLASSYEQYF.

This sequence joins TRBV5-6 and TRBJ2-1; D ambiguous. This CDR3 contains 14 residues. The germline CDR1 and CDR2 sequences are SGHDT and YYEEEE. Trimming removed 0 bases from V and 2 bases from J, with 6 bases in between. CDR3 in DNA: TGTGCCAGCAGCTTGGGAAGAGCCTACAATGAGCAGTTCTTC. Translated, it gives CASSLGRAYNEQFF.